This TCR beta chain was sequenced for a study of blood T cells in healthy people across ages. Study conclusions and caveats: Older individuals had lower TCR beta diversity per million T cells (the decline was roughly linear).

Germline CDR1 and CDR2: LGHDT and YNNKEL (reference sequence). V shed 4 bases and J 4 bases; nucleotides not matched to a gene: 13. CDR3 length equals 18 residues. For the second PCR, which ran for roughly 6 to 11 cycles, a sample-barcoded 5' primer and a J-beta primer mix were used. TCRdb re-called the 5' RACE reads through MiXCR, storing one row per CDR3 protein. The sample shows about 630,000 distinct CDR3 sequences, around 21% of them seen only once. This clonotype was seen a single time. The antigen remains unidentified. The TCR originated in a man between 65 and 79 years old in good health. This chain connects TRBV3-1 to TRBJ2-5, with 12 bases that match TRBD2. The sample was blood. The CDR3 here is CASSRGLAGRGFTETQYF. The CDR3 DNA reads TGTGCCAGCAGCCGAGGACTAGCGGGAAGAGGTTTCACAGAGACCCAGTACTTC.